A single sample is the source of the 26 T cell receptor beta chains below, sequenced in a study of cytomegalovirus exposure and HLA in healthy donors. The primer mix had 60 Vbeta and 13 Jbeta primers. Produced via immunoSEQ multiplex PCR; TCRdb's table is partial and in-frame only. The sample has over 55,000 clones; 70% are singletons. Sequencing input: PBMCs. These receptors all stem from a woman aged 50 to 60 in good health and CMV-seropositive.

This chain connects TRBV5-1 to TRBJ2-1, with TRBD2 matching 13 bases. The ends lost 1 base at V and 7 bases at J; junction bases unmatched: 5. CDR3 length equals 16 residues. Germline V gene data show CDR1 as SGHRS and CDR2 as YFSETQ. The CDR3 bases are TGCGCCAGCAGCTTGTCCGGACTAGCGGGGGATAATGAGCAGTTCTTC. This sequence encodes CASSLSGLAGDNEQFF.

The rearrangement joins TRBV19 to TRBJ1-2; D might be TRBD1 (5 bases). V was trimmed by 4 bases and J by 4 bases, leaving 10 bases between them. This CDR3 comprises 13 residues. Looked up from germline, CDR1 is LNHDA and CDR2 is SQIVND (reference sequence). CDR3 loop: CASSTGHIYGYTF. In nucleotides, the CDR3 is TGTGCCAGTAGTACAGGGCATATCTATGGCTACACCTTC.

CDR3 DNA sequence: TGCGCCAGCAGCTTGTTTGCGGGGGCGTCCACCGGGGAGCTGTTTTTT. Translated, it gives CASSLFAGASTGELFF. The chain links TRBV5-1 to TRBJ2-2, with D possibly matching TRBD2 (7 bases). The ends were cut back, 1 base at V and 4 bases at J, with 14 bases in the middle. The germline CDR1 and CDR2 sequences are SGHRS and YFSETQ. The CDR3 is made up of 16 amino acids.

V is TRBV28 and J is TRBJ2-5; TRBD2 matches at 13 bases. Losses at the gene ends were 6 bases for V and 5 bases for J; bases not matched to a gene: 6. The CDR3 has 15 amino acids. CDR1 and CDR2 from the germline V gene are MDHEN and SYDVKM. The CDR3 DNA follows: TGTGCCAGCAGCTCGACTAGCGGGGGGATGGAGACCCAGTACTTC. This gives the protein CASSSTSGGMETQYF.

This clone appeared a few times. The V gene is TRBV5-6, the J gene TRBJ1-2; the match to TRBD1 covers 8 bases. V gave up 0 bases and J gave up 2 bases; unmatched junction bases: 0. This CDR3 is 14 amino acids long. In germline, CDR1 is SGHDT, CDR2 YYEEEE. Here the CDR3 DNA reads TGTGCCAGCAGCTTGGGGACAGGGAACTATGGCTACACCTTC. Its protein is CASSLGTGNYGYTF.

V usage is TRBV19 and J usage is TRBJ2-1, with 9 positions matching TRBD1. Germline values: CDR1 LNHDA, CDR2 SQIVND (reference sequence). This CDR3 is 14 amino acids long. V lost 9 bases, J lost 3 bases, and 6 bases stayed unmatched. The CDR3 DNA reads as TGTGCCAGCGTACCGGGACAGGGCTACAATGAGCAGTTCTTC. Translation gives CASVPGQGYNEQFF.

V is TRBV18 and J is TRBJ1-2; D may be TRBD1 (5 bases). V lost 2 bases and J 1 base, leaving 14 bases between the germline ends. Germline loops: CDR1 KGHSH, CDR2 LQKENI. This CDR3 contains 16 residues. The CDR3 here is CASSPSGQGSNYGYTF. The CDR3 DNA is TGTGCCAGCTCACCATCCGGGCAGGGCAGTAACTATGGCTACACCTTC.

This clone has more than one count but fewer than ten. The genes are TRBV2 and TRBJ2-7, with TRBD2 matching over 9 bases. Germline values: CDR1 SNHLY, CDR2 FYNNEI. The CDR3 covers 14 residues. Trimming removed 10 bases from V and 4 bases from J; junction bases left unmatched: 11. This chain's CDR3 is CANTATSGKYEQYF. The DNA of the CDR3 is TGTGCCAATACTGCGACTAGCGGAAAGTACGAGCAGTACTTC. Complete variable domain (other parts from reference TRBV2 and TRBJ2-7): EPEVTQTPSHQVTQMGQEVILRCVPISNHLYFYWYRQILGQKVEFLVSFYNNEISEKSEIFDDQFSVERPDGSNFTLKIRSTKLEDSAMYFCANTATSGKYEQYFGPGTRLTVT.

V gene TRBV27 combines with J gene TRBJ1-2, with TRBD1 identical over 8 bases. V dropped 6 bases and J dropped 4; count of bases not matched to a gene: 7. This CDR3 spans 14 amino acids. Germline V gene lookup returns CDR1 MNHEY and CDR2 SMNVEV (reference sequence). Here the CDR3 reads CASRGTGRFYGYTF. CDR3 DNA: TGTGCCAGCAGGGGGACAGGTCGCTTCTATGGCTACACCTTC.

This chain connects TRBV2 to TRBJ2-1; D is perhaps TRBD1 (6 bases). Germline CDR1 and CDR2: SNHLY and FYNNEI. CDR3 length equals 14 residues. The V and J ends lost 3 bases and 9 bases respectively, with 15 bases between them. The CDR3 region is CASSDLVGAVEQFF. The CDR3, as DNA: TGTGCCAGCAGTGATTTGGTGGGGGCGGTTGAGCAGTTCTTC. Looking up the rest from reference TRBV2 and TRBJ2-1 gives the full variable domain: EPEVTQTPSHQVTQMGQEVILRCVPISNHLYFYWYRQILGQKVEFLVSFYNNEISEKSEIFDDQFSVERPDGSNFTLKIRSTKLEDSAMYFCASSDLVGAVEQFFGPGTRLTVL.

A few counts support this clone. V gene TRBV19 combines with J gene TRBJ1-1, with 7 bases aligning to TRBD1. The CDR3 length is 14 residues. The V segment lost 7 bases and the J segment 0 bases; nucleotides outside the gene matches: 5. Germline V gene sequence: CDR1 LNHDA, CDR2 SQIVND (reference sequence). The CDR3 reads CASTLTGLNTEAFF. The CDR3, as DNA: TGTGCCAGTACGCTGACAGGGTTGAACACTGAAGCTTTCTTT.

The rearrangement joins TRBV23-1 to TRBJ1-2, with D unclear. TRBV23-1 is an open reading frame, and its role is uncertain. With 1 base removed from V and 0 bases from J, the gap between germline ends came to 30 bases. CDR3 length: 22 amino acids. The CDR3 protein is CASSQLGTGRSPDSSANYGYTF. The CDR3 DNA follows: TGCGCCAGCAGTCAATTAGGCACTGGGCGATCGCCTGATTCTTCAGCTAACTATGGCTACACCTTC.

This clone was observed a few times. The rearrangement links TRBV19 to TRBJ2-3; 10 bases map to TRBD2. The germline gives CDR1 LNHDA, CDR2 SQIVND (reference sequence). With 5 bases clipped from V and 5 bases from J, the junction kept 10 bases outside the gene matches. This CDR3 has 16 amino acids. The DNA of the CDR3 is TGTGCCAGTAGTCGGGGGCTAGCGGGAGATAAAGATACGCAGTATTTT. Translation: CASSRGLAGDKDTQYF. Full variable domain (rest looked up from reference TRBV19 and TRBJ2-3): DGGITQSPKYLFRKEGQNVTLSCEQNLNHDAMYWYRQDPGQGLRLIYYSQIVNDFQKGDIAEGYSVSREKKESFPLTVTSAQKNPTAFYLCASSRGLAGDKDTQYFGPGTRLTVL.

This clone was seen a handful of times. The genes are TRBV15 and TRBJ1-1, with D perhaps TRBD1 (5 bases). V lost 1 base and J lost 2, with 11 bases in between. Germline V gives CDR1 LNHNV, CDR2 YYDKDF (reference sequence). This CDR3 has 15 amino acids. CDR3 amino acids: CATSRGRGGNTEAFF. The CDR3 nucleotides read TGTGCCACCAGCAGAGGAAGGGGCGGAAACACTGAAGCTTTCTTT.

This chain joins TRBV10-3 and TRBJ1-2; perhaps TRBD1 as D (6 bases). V was shortened by 0 bases and J by 6 bases, with 23 bases between the two germline ends. Germline CDR1 is ENHRY and CDR2 is SYGVKD. The CDR3 totals 18 residues. CDR3 protein: CAISESRTDWPREDGYTF. The CDR3 DNA reads TGTGCCATCAGTGAGTCGAGGACAGATTGGCCCCGAGAGGATGGCTACACCTTC.

CDR3 bases: TGCGCCAGCAGCTTGACTCCGGGTGCAGATACGCAGTATTTT. It specifies CASSLTPGADTQYF. This chain joins TRBV5-1 and TRBJ2-3; D is undetermined. The CDR3 is 14 amino acids. Trimming removed 1 base at V and 4 bases at J, with 10 bases between. Germline V gene sequence: CDR1 SGHRS, CDR2 YFSETQ. The whole variable domain, remainder taken from reference TRBV5-1 and TRBJ2-3, is KAGVTQTPRYLIKTRGQQVTLSCSPISGHRSVSWYQQTPGQGLQFLFEYFSETQRNKGNFPGRFSGRQFSNSRSEMNVSTLELGDSALYLCASSLTPGADTQYFGPGTRLTVL.

V and J are TRBV6-5 and TRBJ2-7, with a tentative D call TRBD1 (5 bases). CDR3 length: 14 amino acids. Germline assignment: CDR1 MNHEY and CDR2 SVGAGI. The V gene lost 0 bases and the J gene lost 2 bases, with 8 bases spanning the gap. The CDR3, as DNA: TGTGCCAGCAGTTACTCTGGCAGGGCCTACGAGCAGTACTTC. It is translated as CASSYSGRAYEQYF.

A few counts support this clone. V gene TRBV15 combines with J gene TRBJ1-2; tentative D call: TRBD1 (6 bases). The germline V and J ends were trimmed by 4 bases and 7 bases, with 16 bases remaining between them. CDR1 LNHNV and CDR2 YYDKDF come from the germline V gene (reference sequence). The CDR3 is 14 residues long. CDR3 sequence reads: CATSTSGTKSGYTF. The CDR3 bases are TGTGCCACCAGCACCTCCGGGACAAAGTCTGGCTACACCTTC.

This sequence joins TRBV27 and TRBJ1-1, with TRBD1 matching over 10 bases. The CDR3 loop spans 14 amino acids. Germline V gives CDR1 MNHEY, CDR2 SMNVEV (reference sequence). V gave up 5 bases and J gave up 6 bases; unmatched junction bases: 6. CDR3 residues: CASSPGQGRAEAFF. The CDR3 coding sequence is TGTGCCAGCAGTCCGGGACAGGGGAGGGCTGAAGCTTTCTTT.

In its sample, this clone was seen a few times. CDR3 protein: CASSYGRGSGNTIYF. DNA for the CDR3: TGTGCCAGCAGTTACGGTCGGGGGAGTGGAAACACCATATATTTT. This chain uses TRBV6-6 with TRBJ1-3, with D perhaps matching TRBD1 (5 bases). The CDR3 is 15 amino acids. V was shortened by 2 bases and J by 3 bases, with 11 bases between the two germline ends. Germline V gene data show CDR1 as MNHNY and CDR2 as SVGAGI (reference sequence).

The rearrangement joins TRBV5-4 to TRBJ2-3; TRBD2 matches at 9 bases. Germline CDR1 SGHNT, CDR2 YYREEE (reference sequence). The CDR3 extends over 20 amino acids. Germline trimming cut 0 bases from V and 0 bases from J; bases unmatched to any gene: 14. CDR3 residues: CASSLEPQGGGAFSTDTQYF. In nucleotides, the CDR3 is TGTGCCAGCAGCTTGGAACCCCAGGGCGGGGGGGCATTTAGCACAGATACGCAGTATTTT.

The chain combines TRBV6-4 with TRBJ2-7, with 8 bases fitting TRBD2. This CDR3 comprises 15 residues. CDR1 is MRHNA and CDR2 is SNTAGT in the germline V gene. Germline trimming cut 2 bases from V and 1 base from J; bases unmatched to any gene: 4. CDR3 sequence (DNA): TGTGCCAGCAGTGACCCAGCGGGAGAGTCCTACGAGCAGTACTTC. This encodes CASSDPAGESYEQYF.

This clone was found once. The V and J genes are TRBV4-1 and TRBJ1-1, with 9 bases aligning to TRBD1. Trimming took 6 bases from V and 8 from J; bases not matched to a gene: 7. The CDR3 is made up of 13 amino acids. Germline CDR1 reads MGHRA; CDR2 reads YSYEKL. The CDR3 DNA sequence: TGCGCCAGCAGACAGGGGGCTGGCCAAGAAGCTTTCTTT. Translated, it gives CASRQGAGQEAFF.

This clone has just a few counts. The chain is built from TRBV6-6 and TRBJ2-1; 8 bases are a match to TRBD2. The CDR3 has 15 residues. Looked up from germline, CDR1 is MNHNY and CDR2 is SVGAGI (reference sequence). J gave up 8 bases and V 5 bases, and 11 bases lay outside the gene matches. The CDR3, as DNA: TGTGCCAGCAGTCAGTTTAGCGGGGTAAGGGATGAGCAGTTCTTC. Protein sequence: CASSQFSGVRDEQFF.

The gene calls are TRBV5-5 and TRBJ1-2; TRBD1 aligns across 9 bases. Germline CDR1 reads SGHKS; CDR2 reads YYEKEE (reference sequence). The CDR3 covers 14 residues. V trimming: 4 bases; J trimming: 8 bases; junction bases outside the gene matches: 9. CDR3 in DNA: TGTGCCAGCAGCCCACAGGGGGCATATGGCGGCTACACCTTC. Protein product: CASSPQGAYGGYTF. The complete variable domain, with remaining parts taken from reference TRBV5-5 and TRBJ1-2, reads DAGVTQSPTHLIKTRGQQVTLRCSPISGHKSVSWYQQVLGQGPQFIFQYYEKEERGRGNFPDRFSARQFPNYSSELNVNALLLGDSALYLCASSPQGAYGGYTFGSGTRLTVV.

This clone has only a few counts. This chain links TRBV5-1 with TRBJ1-1; D is possibly TRBD1 (5 bases). Trimming stripped 4 bases from V and 1 base from J, with 8 bases between. Germline values: CDR1 SGHRS, CDR2 YFSETQ. This CDR3 comprises 13 residues. The CDR3 here is CASSPGGNTEAFF. The CDR3 DNA reads TGCGCCAGCAGCCCCGGGGGGAACACTGAAGCTTTCTTT. Full variable domain (remainder filled in from reference TRBV5-1 and TRBJ1-1): KAGVTQTPRYLIKTRGQQVTLSCSPISGHRSVSWYQQTPGQGLQFLFEYFSETQRNKGNFPGRFSGRQFSNSRSEMNVSTLELGDSALYLCASSPGGNTEAFFGQGTRLTVV.